The clone carrying this T cell receptor (beta chain) was seen just once. What it recognizes is unknown. The data were obtained in a study of Ad26.COV2.S vaccination and SARS-CoV-2 variants. For the study at large: Enrollment placed the donor in the COV1001 Ad26.COV2.S trial arm. Notes on the study in general: People given the vaccine had a wider spike-specific TCR breadth than placebo recipients did.

The CDR3 covers 21 residues. V dropped 5 bases and J dropped 0; count of bases not matched to a gene: 14. Looked up from germline, CDR1 is SGHVS and CDR2 is FQNEAQ. The table came from immunoSEQ multiplex PCR; TCRdb's copy has only in-frame clones and leaves some out. Altogether over 350,000 clones are present, 70% to 90% being singletons, with the ten largest covering roughly 3%. Treatment specified: about 20 received Ad26.COV2.S at low or high dose, single or two shots; 5 received placebo; per-sample allocation not given. Sampling took place 63 days after the first vaccine or placebo injection. Boston hosted the donor, who was an adult aged 18-55 years.

This material consisted of peripheral blood, taken in a trial of Ad26.COV2.S vaccine versus placebo. The J gene is TRBJ2-1, the V gene TRBV7-8; 15 positions agree with TRBD2. The receptor was derived from a person between 18 and 60 years old who received the Ad26.COV2.S COVID-19 vaccine or a placebo. CDR3: CASSLPTGLAGGQNSYNEQFF. Written as DNA, the CDR3 is TGTGCCAGCAGCCTCCCAACGGGACTAGCGGGGGGTCAAAACTCCTACAATGAGCAGTTCTTC.